The T cell receptor (beta chain) described here comes from a study of blood T cell repertoires in COVID-19. Overall study: Researchers got acute and convalescent COVID-19 samples from the United States, Italy and Spain. PBMCs, B-cell-depleted T cells, or T cells were the source of the cDNA or gDNA that made up the material.

V trimming: 6 bases; J trimming: 8 bases; junction bases outside the gene matches: 4. The CDR3 covers 12 residues. Germline V gene lookup returns CDR1 WSHSY and CDR2 SAAADI. Original processing methods: Estimation of nucleated cell counts was performed using reference gene primer amplification. Assay: immunoSEQ multiplex PCR; the TCRdb copy retains only in-frame clones and omits some. D and trimming come from the DNA, and the V and J calls and clone size come from that table. The sample records fewer than 250,000 clones, nearly 85% being singletons. The chain is built from TRBV10-2 and TRBJ1-1; 9 positions match TRBD1. The specimen was peripheral blood. The sequence was collected from a human donor in a cohort sampled during active COVID-19. CDR3 bases: TGCGCCAGCAGGGGGGACAGGGAAGAAGCTTTCTTT. Translating gives CASRGDREEAFF.